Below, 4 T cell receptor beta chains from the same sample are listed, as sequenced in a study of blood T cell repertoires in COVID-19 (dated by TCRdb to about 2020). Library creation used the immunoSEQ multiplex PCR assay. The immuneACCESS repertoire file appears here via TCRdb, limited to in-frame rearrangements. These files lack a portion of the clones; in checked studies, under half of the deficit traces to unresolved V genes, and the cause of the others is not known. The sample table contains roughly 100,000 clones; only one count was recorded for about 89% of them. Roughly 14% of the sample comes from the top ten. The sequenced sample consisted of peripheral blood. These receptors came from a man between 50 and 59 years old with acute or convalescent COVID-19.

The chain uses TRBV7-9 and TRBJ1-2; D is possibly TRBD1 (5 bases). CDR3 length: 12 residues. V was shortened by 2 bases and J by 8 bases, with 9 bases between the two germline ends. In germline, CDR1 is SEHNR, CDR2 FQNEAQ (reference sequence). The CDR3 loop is CASSLQGSGYTF. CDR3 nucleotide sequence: TGTGCCAGCAGCTTACAGGGTTCCGGCTACACCTTC.

CDR3 sequence (DNA): TGTGCCAGCTGCACCTCGCGGGTGGGCACAGATACGCAGTATTTT. Its protein is CASCTSRVGTDTQYF. The gene calls are TRBV18 and TRBJ2-3; D is perhaps TRBD2 (5 bases). V lost 7 bases and J lost 1, with 15 bases in between. The CDR3 length is 15 residues. Germline CDR1 KGHSH, CDR2 LQKENI.

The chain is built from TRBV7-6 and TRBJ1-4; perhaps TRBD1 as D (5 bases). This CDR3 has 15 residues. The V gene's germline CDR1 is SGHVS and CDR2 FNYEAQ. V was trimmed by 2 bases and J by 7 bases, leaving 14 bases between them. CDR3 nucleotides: TGTGCCAGCAGCTTATCCTCGGGGGGTAGTGAAAAACTGTTTTTT. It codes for CASSLSSGGSEKLFF.

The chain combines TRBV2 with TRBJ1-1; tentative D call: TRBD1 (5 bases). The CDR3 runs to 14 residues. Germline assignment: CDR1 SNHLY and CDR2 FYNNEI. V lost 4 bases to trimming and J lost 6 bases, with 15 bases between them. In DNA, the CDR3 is TGTGCCAGCAGTGCCGACAGAGATTTAGCTGAAGCTTTCTTT. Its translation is CASSADRDLAEAFF.